This TCR beta chain originates from a study of Graves' ophthalmopathy and Graves' hyperthyroidism. Study outcomes and limitations: With around 65% sensitivity and approximately 73% specificity, the model predicted ophthalmopathy progression.

Transcripts of RNA were the source for amplifying TCR beta CDR3 regions. HTBI primers primed a first-round RT-PCR, and a second-round multiplex PCR followed. One entry per CDR3 protein results from TCRdb running MiXCR on the multiplex PCR reads. The repertoire has hundreds of thousands of distinct CDR3 sequences, 35% to 50% of them found once; the top ten carry more than 2.5%. The ends were cut back, 1 base at V and 0 bases at J, with 7 bases in the middle. In germline, CDR1 is SQVTM, CDR2 ANQGSEA. The CDR3 is 14 residues long. As to this clonotype: The antigen remains undetermined.

Moderate-to-severe activity, with CAS ≥3, NOSPECS ≥4 and duration under 3 months, characterized the donors with ophthalmopathy. The study excluded patients with other autoimmune diseases, uncontrolled infections, pregnancy or lactation. The PBMCs were taken from about 9.7 ml of fresh peripheral blood. The source is an adult man with Graves' ophthalmopathy. The gene calls are TRBV29-1 and TRBJ1-3; D ambiguous. The sample consisted of peripheral blood. The CDR3 spells CSVEGGDSGNTIYF. In nucleotides, the CDR3 is TGCAGCGTTGAAGGTGGAGACTCTGGAAACACCATATATTTT.